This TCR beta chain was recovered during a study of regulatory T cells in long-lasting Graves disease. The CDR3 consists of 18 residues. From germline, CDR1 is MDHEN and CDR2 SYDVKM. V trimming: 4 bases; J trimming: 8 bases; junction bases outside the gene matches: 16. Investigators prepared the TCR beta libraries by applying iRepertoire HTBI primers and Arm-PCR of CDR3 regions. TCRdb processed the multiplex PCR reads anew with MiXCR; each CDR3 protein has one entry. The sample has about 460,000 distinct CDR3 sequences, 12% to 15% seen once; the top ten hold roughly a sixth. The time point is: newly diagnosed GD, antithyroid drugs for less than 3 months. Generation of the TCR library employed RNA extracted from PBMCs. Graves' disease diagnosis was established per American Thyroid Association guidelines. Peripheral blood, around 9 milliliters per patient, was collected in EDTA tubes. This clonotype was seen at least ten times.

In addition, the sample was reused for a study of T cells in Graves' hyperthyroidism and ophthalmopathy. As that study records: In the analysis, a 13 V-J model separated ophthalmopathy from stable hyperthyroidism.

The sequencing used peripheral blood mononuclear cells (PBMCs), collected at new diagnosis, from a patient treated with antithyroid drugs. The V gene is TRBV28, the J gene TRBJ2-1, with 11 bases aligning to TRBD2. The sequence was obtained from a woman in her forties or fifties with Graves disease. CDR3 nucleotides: TGTGCCAGCAGTTCGACCCTCTTAACTAGCGGGAGTTTCTATGAGCAGTTCTTC. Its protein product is CASSSTLLTSGSFYEQFF.